The next 9 T cell receptor beta chains were all read from a single sample in a study of control samples from healthy donors and cancer patients. The protocol was immunoSEQ multiplex PCR, while the TCRdb copy is restricted to in-frame clones and leaves out a portion. The sample carries about 51,000 clones, roughly 90% recorded once. The sequencing sample was made of PBMCs. These receptors came from a man aged 45-60 years with head and neck cancer.

V is TRBV5-6 and J is TRBJ2-4; no clear D. Between the trimmed V and J ends, which lost 2 bases and 0 bases, there was a span of 9 bases. Germline loops: CDR1 SGHDT, CDR2 YYEEEE. The CDR3 loop spans 15 amino acids. CDR3 loop: CASSFRDRAKNIQYF. The CDR3 nucleotides read TGTGCCAGCAGCTTTAGGGATCGAGCCAAAAACATTCAGTACTTC.

The chain is built from TRBV2 and TRBJ1-2, with unresolved D. Trimming left V 6 bases short and J 7 bases short, with 15 bases between. Germline V gene sequence: CDR1 SNHLY, CDR2 FYNNEI. The CDR3 is 13 amino acids. The CDR3 sequence: CASSLRHLGGYTF. CDR3 in DNA: TGTGCCAGCAGCCTCCGACACCTCGGTGGCTACACCTTC.

In this sample, this clone turned up once. This chain links TRBV28 with TRBJ2-6; 9 bases match TRBD1. Germline trimming cut 3 bases from V and 4 bases from J; bases unmatched to any gene: 7. Per the germline V gene, CDR1 is MDHEN and CDR2 is SYDVKM. This CDR3 is built from 17 residues. The CDR3 coding sequence is TGTGCCAGCAGTTTCACCGGGACAGGGCCGGGGGCCAACGTCCTGACTTTC. Residues: CASSFTGTGPGANVLTF.

This chain joins TRBV5-5 and TRBJ1-1, with 8 bases identical to TRBD1. This CDR3 spans 13 amino acids. The trim removed 5 bases at V and 3 bases at J, leaving 3 bases unmatched. Germline CDR1 is SGHKS and CDR2 is YYEKEE (reference sequence). The CDR3 DNA follows: TGTGCCAGCAGATTGACAGGGGACACTGAAGCTTTCTTT. Protein sequence: CASRLTGDTEAFF.

The V and J genes are TRBV18 and TRBJ1-4; D unclear. V dropped 6 bases and J dropped 3 bases, with 14 bases sitting between them. The CDR3 spans 15 residues. Germline V gene data show CDR1 as KGHSH and CDR2 as LQKENI. CDR3 nucleotides: TGTGCCAGCTCGCAAACAAAGGGTCCTAATGAAAAACTGTTTTTT. It translates to CASSQTKGPNEKLFF.

This chain connects TRBV7-6 to TRBJ2-5, with 8 bases matching TRBD1. The CDR3 has 15 amino acids. With V trimmed by 5 bases and J by 2 bases, 7 bases remained unmatched. Germline assignment: CDR1 SGHVS and CDR2 FNYEAQ. The CDR3 DNA follows: TGTGCCAGCAGCCATTCCCGGGACAGGCAAGAGACCCAGTACTTC. The encoded protein is CASSHSRDRQETQYF.

The genes are TRBV5-6 and TRBJ1-4; D unclear. V was clipped by 2 bases and J by 7 bases, with 12 bases between them. CDR1 SGHDT and CDR2 YYEEEE come from the germline V gene. This CDR3 has 14 residues. This CDR3 reads CASSFGKGVEKLFF. In DNA form, the CDR3 reads TGTGCCAGCAGCTTTGGGAAGGGCGTTGAAAAACTGTTTTTT.

This chain links TRBV6-2 or TRBV6-3 with TRBJ2-1, with 10 bases that match TRBD2. The CDR3 extends over 15 amino acids. The V and J ends lost 5 bases and 10 bases, in that order; junction bases with no gene match: 11. Germline CDR1 and CDR2: MNHEY and SVGEGT. CDR3 loop: CASSSGGARVREQFF. The DNA of the CDR3 is TGTGCCAGCAGTAGCGGGGGGGCCCGAGTTCGGGAGCAGTTCTTC.

The chain combines TRBV4-2 with TRBJ2-3, with TRBD2 matching over 9 bases. Unmatched junction bases numbered 8, after V lost 1 base and J lost 6 bases. CDR3 length: 16 amino acids. Germline CDR1 reads LGHNA; CDR2 reads YNFKEQ. The CDR3 is CASSQGERGASDTQYF. For the CDR3, the DNA is TGTGCCAGCAGCCAAGGGGAGCGGGGGGCATCTGATACGCAGTATTTT.